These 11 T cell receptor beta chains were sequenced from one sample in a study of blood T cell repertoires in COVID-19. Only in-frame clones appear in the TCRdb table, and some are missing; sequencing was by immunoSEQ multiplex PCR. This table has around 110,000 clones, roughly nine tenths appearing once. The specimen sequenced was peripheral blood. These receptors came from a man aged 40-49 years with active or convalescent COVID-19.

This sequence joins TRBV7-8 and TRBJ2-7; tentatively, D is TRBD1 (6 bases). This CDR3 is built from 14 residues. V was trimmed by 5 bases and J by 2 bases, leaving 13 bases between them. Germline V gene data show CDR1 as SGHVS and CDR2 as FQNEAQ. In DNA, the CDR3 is TGTGCCAGCAGCAGACAGGACGGGCCCTACGAGCAGTACTTC. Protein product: CASSRQDGPYEQYF.

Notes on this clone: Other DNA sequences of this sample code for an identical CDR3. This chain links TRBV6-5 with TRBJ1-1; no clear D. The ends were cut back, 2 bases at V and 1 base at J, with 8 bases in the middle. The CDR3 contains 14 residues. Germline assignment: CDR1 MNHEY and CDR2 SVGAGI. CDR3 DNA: TGTGCCAGCAGTTACGTTGGCCAGAACACTGAAGCTTTCTTT. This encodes CASSYVGQNTEAFF.

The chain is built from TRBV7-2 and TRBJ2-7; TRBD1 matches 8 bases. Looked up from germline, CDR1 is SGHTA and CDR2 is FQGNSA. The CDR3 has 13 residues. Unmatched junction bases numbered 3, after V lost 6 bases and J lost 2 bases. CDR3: CASSSTGAYEQYF. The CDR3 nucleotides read TGTGCCAGCAGTTCGACAGGGGCCTACGAGCAGTACTTC.

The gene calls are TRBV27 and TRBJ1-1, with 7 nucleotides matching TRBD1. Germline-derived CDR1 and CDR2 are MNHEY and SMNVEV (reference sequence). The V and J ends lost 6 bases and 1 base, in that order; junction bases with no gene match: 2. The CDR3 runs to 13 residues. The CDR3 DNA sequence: TGTGCCAGCAGGCGGGACAGGAACACTGAAGCTTTCTTT. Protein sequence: CASRRDRNTEAFF.

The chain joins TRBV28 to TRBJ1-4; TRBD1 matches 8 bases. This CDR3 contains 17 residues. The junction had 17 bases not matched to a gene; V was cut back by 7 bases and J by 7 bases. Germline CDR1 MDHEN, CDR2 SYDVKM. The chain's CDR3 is CASTKGTGPSSSEKLFF. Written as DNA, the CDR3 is TGTGCCAGCACAAAAGGGACAGGACCCTCGAGTTCTGAAAAACTGTTTTTT.

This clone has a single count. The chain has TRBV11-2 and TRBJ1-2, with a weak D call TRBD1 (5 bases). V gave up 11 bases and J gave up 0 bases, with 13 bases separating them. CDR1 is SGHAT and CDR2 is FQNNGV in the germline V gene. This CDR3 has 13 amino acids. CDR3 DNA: TGTGCCGTTCGCAGGGCCTCTAACTATGGCTACACCTTC. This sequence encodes CAVRRASNYGYTF. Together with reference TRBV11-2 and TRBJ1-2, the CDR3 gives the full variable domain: EAGVAQSPRYKIIEKRQSVAFWCNPISGHATLYWYQQILGQGPKLLIQFQNNGVVDDSQLPKDRFSAERLKGVDSTLKIQPAKLEDSAVYLCAVRRASNYGYTFGSGTRLTVV.

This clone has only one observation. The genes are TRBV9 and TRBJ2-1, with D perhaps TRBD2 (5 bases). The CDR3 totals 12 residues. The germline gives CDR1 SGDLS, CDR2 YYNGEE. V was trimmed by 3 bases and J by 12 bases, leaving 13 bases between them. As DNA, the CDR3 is TGTGCCAGCAGCGGTTTGGATGGAGGGCAGTTCTTC. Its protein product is CASSGLDGGQFF.

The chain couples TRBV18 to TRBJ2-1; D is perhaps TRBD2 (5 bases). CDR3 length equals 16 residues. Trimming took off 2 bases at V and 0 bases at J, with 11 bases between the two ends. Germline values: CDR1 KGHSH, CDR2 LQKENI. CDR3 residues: CASSPEWESSYNEQFF. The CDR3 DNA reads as TGTGCCAGCTCACCAGAGTGGGAGAGCTCCTACAATGAGCAGTTCTTC.

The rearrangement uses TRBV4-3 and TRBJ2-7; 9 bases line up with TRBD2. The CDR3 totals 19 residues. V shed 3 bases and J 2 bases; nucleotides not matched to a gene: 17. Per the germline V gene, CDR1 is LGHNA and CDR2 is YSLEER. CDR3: CASSHDVGGASGTTYEQYF. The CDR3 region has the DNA TGCGCCAGCAGCCACGACGTGGGGGGGGCTAGCGGGACGACCTACGAGCAGTACTTC.

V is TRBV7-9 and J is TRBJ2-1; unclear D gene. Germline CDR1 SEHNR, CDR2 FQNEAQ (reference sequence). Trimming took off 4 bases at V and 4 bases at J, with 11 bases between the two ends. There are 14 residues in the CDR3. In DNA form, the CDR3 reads TGTGCCAGCAGCTCCCCGCCGGGTTACAATGAGCAGTTCTTC. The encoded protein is CASSSPPGYNEQFF.

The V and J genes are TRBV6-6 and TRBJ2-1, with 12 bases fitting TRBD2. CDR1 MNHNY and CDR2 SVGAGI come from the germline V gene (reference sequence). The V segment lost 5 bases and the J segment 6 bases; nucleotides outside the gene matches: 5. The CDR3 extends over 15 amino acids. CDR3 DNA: TGTGCCAGCAGTCTGACTAGCGGGAGCCCCAATGAGCAGTTCTTC. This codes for CASSLTSGSPNEQFF.